A single sample is the source of the 14 T cell receptor beta chains below, sequenced in a study of T cell responses to AZD1222 COVID-19 vaccine. This table comes from immunoSEQ multiplex PCR, and its TCRdb copy is limited to in-frame clones, with some not included. The repertoire holds around 120,000 clones, with around 93% as singletons. Sequences were derived from peripheral blood, sampled 28 days after the second AZD1222 dose. Receptor source: an adult who received the AZD1222 COVID-19 vaccine.

The V and J genes are TRBV3-1 (or the pseudogene TRBV3-2) and TRBJ2-1; D unresolved. With 0 bases removed from V and 12 bases from J, the gap between germline ends came to 9 bases. Germline CDR1 reads LGHDT; CDR2 reads YNNKEL (reference sequence). CDR3 size: 12 residues. The CDR3 DNA is TGTGCCAGCAGCCAAGATATACTACTGCAGTTCTTC. Amino acid sequence: CASSQDILLQFF.

The gene calls are TRBV4-3 and TRBJ2-2, with 7 bases fitting TRBD2. CDR1 LGHNA and CDR2 YSLEER come from the germline V gene. The V gene end was trimmed by 0 bases and the J gene end by 6 bases; junction bases not matched to a gene: 10. The CDR3 runs 17 residues. The CDR3 region has the DNA TGCGCCAGCAGCCAAGATCTTGGGGGGGTAGCCCCCGGGGAGCTGTTTTTT. This gives the protein CASSQDLGGVAPGELFF.

This clone was counted a few times. The chain joins TRBV30 to TRBJ2-1; either TRBD1 or TRBD2 may supply D (5 bases each). CDR1 and CDR2 from the germline V gene are GTSNPN and SVGIG (reference sequence). The germline V and J ends were trimmed by 1 base and 5 bases, with 12 bases remaining between them. There are 14 residues in the CDR3. CDR3: CAWSGRRGHNEQFF. The CDR3 region has the DNA TGTGCCTGGAGTGGGCGACGGGGCCACAATGAGCAGTTCTTC.

This clone has a single count. The chain is built from TRBV7-6 and TRBJ1-3; 10 bases fit TRBD1. CDR1 SGHVS and CDR2 FNYEAQ come from the germline V gene. CDR3 length: 15 residues. V lost 6 bases and J lost 2; bases outside the gene matches: 4. The CDR3: CASRSGQGAGNTIYF. The DNA for the CDR3 is TGTGCCAGCAGATCCGGACAGGGGGCTGGAAACACCATATATTTT.

V gene TRBV19 combines with J gene TRBJ1-2; D remains unclear. V dropped 7 bases and J dropped 6 bases, with 18 bases sitting between them. Germline CDR1 LNHDA, CDR2 SQIVND (reference sequence). The CDR3 covers 14 residues. The CDR3 is CASISAPLGHGYTF. CDR3 sequence (DNA): TGTGCCAGTATCTCGGCTCCACTTGGGCATGGCTACACCTTC.

This clone was counted once. The rearrangement uses TRBV19 and TRBJ1-5, with D possibly matching TRBD1 (6 bases). The CDR3 loop spans 13 amino acids. The V end was cut by 6 bases, the J end by 10 bases, with 16 bases between. Germline CDR1 LNHDA, CDR2 SQIVND (reference sequence). CDR3 residues: CASSFDRPQPQHF. The DNA for the CDR3 is TGTGCCAGTAGCTTCGACAGGCCTCAACCCCAGCATTTT.

The chain couples TRBV5-4 to TRBJ1-2; D gene ambiguous. This CDR3 spans 14 amino acids. V was clipped by 0 bases and J by 2 bases, with 8 bases between them. Germline-derived CDR1 and CDR2 are SGHNT and YYREEE (reference sequence). The CDR3 nucleotides read TGTGCCAGCAGCTTGGATGGCAGCAACTATGGCTACACCTTC. This sequence encodes CASSLDGSNYGYTF.

The chain uses TRBV11-2 and TRBJ1-1, with D possibly being TRBD1 (5 bases). The germline gives CDR1 SGHAT, CDR2 FQNNGV. The CDR3 extends over 13 amino acids. The V end was cut by 0 bases, the J end by 10 bases, with 12 bases between. CDR3 DNA sequence: TGTGCCAGCAGCTTAGACAGGGAGTATGTAGCTTTCTTT. Translation gives CASSLDREYVAFF. The full variable domain, with the rest looked up from reference TRBV11-2 and TRBJ1-1, is EAGVAQSPRYKIIEKRQSVAFWCNPISGHATLYWYQQILGQGPKLLIQFQNNGVVDDSQLPKDRFSAERLKGVDSTLKIQPAKLEDSAVYLCASSLDREYVAFFGQGTRLTVV.

This chain connects TRBV11-2 to TRBJ1-1; possibly TRBD1 for D (5 bases). The CDR3 loop spans 15 amino acids. V lost 0 bases and J 7 bases, leaving 15 bases between the germline ends. Germline CDR1 and CDR2: SGHAT and FQNNGV. The CDR3 loop is CASSLEGGREVEAFF. The CDR3 nucleotides read TGTGCCAGCAGCTTAGAGGGTGGCAGGGAGGTTGAAGCTTTCTTT. The whole variable domain, filled in from reference TRBV11-2 and TRBJ1-1, reads EAGVAQSPRYKIIEKRQSVAFWCNPISGHATLYWYQQILGQGPKLLIQFQNNGVVDDSQLPKDRFSAERLKGVDSTLKIQPAKLEDSAVYLCASSLEGGREVEAFFGQGTRLTVV.

The chain links TRBV6-4 to TRBJ2-7; D gene unclear. The length of the CDR3 is 15 residues. V lost 2 bases to trimming and J lost 0 bases, with 11 bases between them. Looked up from germline, CDR1 is MRHNA and CDR2 is SNTAGT. The CDR3: CASSDETANSYEQYF. In nucleotides, the CDR3 is TGTGCCAGCAGTGACGAGACCGCCAACTCCTACGAGCAGTACTTC.

The chain recombines TRBV5-1 with TRBJ1-1, with TRBD1 as a possible D gene (6 bases). Germline lookup yields CDR1 SGHRS and CDR2 YFSETQ. Trimming cost V 7 bases and J 0 bases, with 13 bases left between them. CDR3 length: 14 amino acids. CDR3 coding DNA: TGCGCCAGCTTACAGGGAGGAATGAACACTGAAGCTTTCTTT. Translating it yields CASLQGGMNTEAFF.

This chain connects TRBV6-5 to TRBJ1-2, with D uncertain. The CDR3 is 11 amino acids. Germline lookup yields CDR1 MNHEY and CDR2 SVGAGI. With 4 bases removed from V and 6 bases from J, the gap between germline ends came to 6 bases. The CDR3 region has the DNA TGTGCCAGCAGTTCCCCGAATGGCTACACCTTC. Translating it yields CASSSPNGYTF.

The chain is built from TRBV11-2 and TRBJ1-2; D is uncertain. From germline, CDR1 is SGHAT and CDR2 FQNNGV. The CDR3 length is 16 residues. Trimming took off 2 bases at V and 0 bases at J, with 13 bases between the two ends. The CDR3 region is CASSLNPETANYGYTF. Written as DNA, the CDR3 is TGTGCCAGCAGCTTAAATCCGGAAACCGCTAACTATGGCTACACCTTC. Full variable domain (missing parts from reference TRBV11-2 and TRBJ1-2): EAGVAQSPRYKIIEKRQSVAFWCNPISGHATLYWYQQILGQGPKLLIQFQNNGVVDDSQLPKDRFSAERLKGVDSTLKIQPAKLEDSAVYLCASSLNPETANYGYTFGSGTRLTVV.

The chain uses TRBV12-3 or TRBV12-4 and TRBJ1-2; 10 bases are shared with TRBD1. The CDR3 sequence is 13 residues long. Germline trimming cut 6 bases from V and 8 bases from J; bases unmatched to any gene: 6. The DNA for the CDR3 is TGTGCCAGCAGCCGGGGACAGGGGAAGGGCTACACCTTC. Its protein product is CASSRGQGKGYTF.